One sample yielded the 5 T cell receptor beta chains listed below, sequenced in a study of blood T cell repertoires in COVID-19. Produced via immunoSEQ multiplex PCR; TCRdb's table is partial and in-frame only. This sample carries 60,000 to 70,000 clones, approximately 84% of them seen once, and the ten largest clones take approximately 8.8%. The sequencing input was peripheral blood. Receptors were obtained from a man aged 50 or older with active COVID-19.

This chain uses TRBV7-2 with TRBJ1-1; 7 nucleotides line up with TRBD1. Germline assignment: CDR1 SGHTA and CDR2 FQGNSA. With V trimmed by 6 bases and J by 3 bases, 7 bases remained unmatched. This CDR3 has 14 amino acids. CDR3 loop: CASRTGMVDTEAFF. The CDR3 DNA reads TGTGCCAGCAGGACAGGGATGGTGGACACTGAAGCTTTCTTT. Supplemented by reference TRBV7-2 and TRBJ1-1, the full variable domain reads GAGVSQSPSNKVTEKGKDVELRCDPISGHTALYWYRQSLGQGLEFLIYFQGNSAPDKSGLPSDRFSAERTGGSVSTLTIQRTQQEDSAVYLCASRTGMVDTEAFFGQGTRLTVV.

The chain recombines TRBV7-9 with TRBJ1-1; D is perhaps TRBD1 (5 bases). Germline loops: CDR1 SEHNR, CDR2 FQNEAQ (reference sequence). The CDR3 extends over 13 amino acids. Trimming removed 8 bases at V and 1 base at J, with 11 bases between. The CDR3 here is CASDWGGNTEAFF. Here the CDR3 DNA reads TGTGCCAGCGACTGGGGGGGGAACACTGAAGCTTTCTTT.

The chain uses TRBV7-2 and TRBJ2-3; 10 bases align to TRBD2. Germline CDR1 and CDR2: SGHTA and FQGNSA. Trimming removed 5 bases from V and 3 bases from J; junction bases left unmatched: 8. The CDR3 extends over 16 amino acids. CDR3 in DNA: TGTGCCAGCAGCCCCCCCGGACTAGCGGTTACAGATACGCAGTATTTT. Its protein product is CASSPPGLAVTDTQYF.

A few counts support this clone. The chain is built from TRBV19 and TRBJ1-5; D is perhaps TRBD1 (5 bases). Trimming took off 5 bases at V and 0 bases at J, with 17 bases between the two ends. CDR3 length equals 17 residues. The germline V gene encodes CDR1 LNHDA and CDR2 SQIVND (reference sequence). The CDR3 coding sequence is TGTGCCAGTAGTTGGACCCGCAGGGTTGATAGCAATCAGCCCCAGCATTTT. Protein: CASSWTRRVDSNQPQHF.

The rearrangement joins TRBV30 to TRBJ2-7; 9 positions agree with TRBD1. Germline CDR1 GTSNPN, CDR2 SVGIG (reference sequence). V lost 1 base and J lost 2; bases outside the gene matches: 3. The CDR3 spans 14 residues. The DNA of the CDR3 is TGTGCCTGGAGTGCGGGACAGGGTACCTACGAGCAGTACTTC. This codes for CAWSAGQGTYEQYF.